Below, 3 T cell receptor beta chains from the same sample are listed, as sequenced in a study of T cells after yellow fever vaccination. Each CDR3 protein gets one entry after TCRdb re-called the 5' RACE reads with MiXCR. The profile shows a few hundred thousand distinct CDR3 sequences, approximately 3.2% of them singletons. The material was CD4+ T cells sorted from PBMCs, obtained 10 days after the yellow fever booster vaccination. The receptors originated from a man between 18 and 29 years old who received the YFV17D yellow fever vaccine.

This clonotype turned up a few times. J is TRBJ1-2 and V is TRBV6-6; D remains ambiguous. V gave up 0 bases and J gave up 4 bases, with 15 bases separating them. The CDR3 covers 16 residues. Germline V lookup: CDR1 MNHNY, CDR2 SVGAGI (reference sequence). The CDR3 reads CASSYSTQLSGYGYTF. In DNA form, the CDR3 reads TGTGCCAGCAGTTACTCGACGCAGTTATCGGGCTATGGCTACACCTTC.

This clonotype appeared many times. The J gene is TRBJ1-1, the V gene TRBV7-9; 7 bases line up with TRBD1. The length of the CDR3 is 14 residues. V shed 4 bases, J shed 3 bases, and the junction held 5 bases outside the gene matches. The germline CDR1 and CDR2 sequences are SEHNR and FQNEAQ (reference sequence). The CDR3 sequence is CASSSRQGDTEAFF. As DNA, the CDR3 is TGTGCCAGCAGCTCCCGACAGGGTGACACTGAAGCTTTCTTT.

This clonotype has more than one count but fewer than ten. The V call is TRBV2, the J call TRBJ2-7; 10 bases map to TRBD1. Losses at the gene ends were 6 bases for V and 4 bases for J; bases not matched to a gene: 3. The CDR3 runs 13 residues. Germline V lookup: CDR1 SNHLY, CDR2 FYNNEI. The CDR3 here is CASRGQGRYEQYF. CDR3 sequence (DNA): TGTGCCAGCAGGGGACAGGGGCGATACGAGCAGTACTTC.